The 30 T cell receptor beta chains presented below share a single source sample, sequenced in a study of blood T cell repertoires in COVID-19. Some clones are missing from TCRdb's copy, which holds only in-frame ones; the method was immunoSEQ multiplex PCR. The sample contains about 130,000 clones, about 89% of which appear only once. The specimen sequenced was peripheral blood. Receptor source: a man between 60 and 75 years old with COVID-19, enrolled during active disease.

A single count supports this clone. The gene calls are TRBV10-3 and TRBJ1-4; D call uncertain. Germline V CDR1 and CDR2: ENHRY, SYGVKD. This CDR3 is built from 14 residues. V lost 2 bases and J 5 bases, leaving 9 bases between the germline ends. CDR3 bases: TGTGCCATCAGTGAGGTCAGAGCGAATGAAAAACTGTTTTTT. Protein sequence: CAISEVRANEKLFF.

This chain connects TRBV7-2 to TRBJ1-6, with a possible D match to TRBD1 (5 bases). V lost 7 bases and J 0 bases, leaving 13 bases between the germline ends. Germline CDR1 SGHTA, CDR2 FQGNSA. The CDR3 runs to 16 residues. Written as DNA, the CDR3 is TGTGCCAGCAACCTACAGGCAAGCTCCTATAATTCACCCCTCCACTTT. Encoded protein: CASNLQASSYNSPLHF.

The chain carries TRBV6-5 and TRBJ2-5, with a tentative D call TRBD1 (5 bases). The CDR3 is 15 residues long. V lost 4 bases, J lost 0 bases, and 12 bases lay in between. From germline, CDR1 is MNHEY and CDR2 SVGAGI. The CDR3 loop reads CASSSLGRDQETQYF. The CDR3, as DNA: TGTGCCAGCAGTTCCCTGGGCAGGGACCAAGAGACCCAGTACTTC.

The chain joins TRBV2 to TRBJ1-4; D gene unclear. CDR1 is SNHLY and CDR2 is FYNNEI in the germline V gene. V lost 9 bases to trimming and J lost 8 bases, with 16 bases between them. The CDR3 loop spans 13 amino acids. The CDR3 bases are TGTGCCAGTCGAATTCGGGGAGGAGAAAAACTGTTTTTT. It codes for CASRIRGGEKLFF.

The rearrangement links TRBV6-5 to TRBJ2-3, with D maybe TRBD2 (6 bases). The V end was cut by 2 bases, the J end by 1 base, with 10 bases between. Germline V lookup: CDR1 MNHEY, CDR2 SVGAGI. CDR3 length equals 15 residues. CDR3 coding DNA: TGTGCCAGCAGTTACGGGGCGGGGCGCACAGATACGCAGTATTTT. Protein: CASSYGAGRTDTQYF.

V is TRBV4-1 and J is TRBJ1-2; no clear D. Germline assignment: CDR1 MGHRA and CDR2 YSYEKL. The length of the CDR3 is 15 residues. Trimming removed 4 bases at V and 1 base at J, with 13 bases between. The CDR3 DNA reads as TGCGCCAGCAGCCCAGGAGGCGCGAGTAACTATGGCTACACCTTC. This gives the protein CASSPGGASNYGYTF.

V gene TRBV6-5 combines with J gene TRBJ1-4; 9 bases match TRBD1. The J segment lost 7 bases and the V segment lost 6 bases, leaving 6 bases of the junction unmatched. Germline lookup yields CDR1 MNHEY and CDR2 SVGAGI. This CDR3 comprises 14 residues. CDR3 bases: TGTGCCAGCAGAACCGGGACAGGGTTTGAAAAACTGTTTTTT. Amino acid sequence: CASRTGTGFEKLFF.

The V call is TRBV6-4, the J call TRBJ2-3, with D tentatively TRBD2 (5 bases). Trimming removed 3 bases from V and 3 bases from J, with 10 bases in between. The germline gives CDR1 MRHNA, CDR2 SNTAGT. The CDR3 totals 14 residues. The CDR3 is CASSENPGTDTQYF. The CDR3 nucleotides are TGTGCCAGCAGTGAGAACCCGGGAACAGATACGCAGTATTTT.

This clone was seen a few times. The CDR3: CASSLTGGVMNTEAFF. The CDR3 DNA reads TGTGCCAGCAGCTTAACGGGCGGGGTTATGAACACTGAAGCTTTCTTT. The J gene is TRBJ1-1, the V gene TRBV7-3; D remains unclear. Germline lookup yields CDR1 SGHTA and CDR2 FQGTGA. V dropped 0 bases and J dropped 0 bases, with 11 bases sitting between them. The CDR3 runs 16 residues.

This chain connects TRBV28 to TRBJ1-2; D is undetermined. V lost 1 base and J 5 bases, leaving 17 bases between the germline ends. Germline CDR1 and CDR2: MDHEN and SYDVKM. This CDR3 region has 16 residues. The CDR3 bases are TGTGCCAGCAGTTTATATGGTCTGGCGGTTTCATATGGCTACACCTTC. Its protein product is CASSLYGLAVSYGYTF.

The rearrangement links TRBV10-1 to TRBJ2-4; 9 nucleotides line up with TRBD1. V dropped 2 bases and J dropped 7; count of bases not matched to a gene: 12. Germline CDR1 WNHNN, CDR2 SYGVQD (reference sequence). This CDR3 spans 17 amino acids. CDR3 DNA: TGCGCCAGCAGTGAGGAAGGGACAGGGACTCCCCCCAACATTCAGTACTTC. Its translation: CASSEEGTGTPPNIQYF.

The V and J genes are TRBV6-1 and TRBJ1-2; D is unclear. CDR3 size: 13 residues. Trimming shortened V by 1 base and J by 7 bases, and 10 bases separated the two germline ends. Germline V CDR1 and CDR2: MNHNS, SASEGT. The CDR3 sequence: CASSEGGYTGYTF. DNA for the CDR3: TGTGCCAGCAGTGAAGGCGGCTATACTGGCTACACCTTC.

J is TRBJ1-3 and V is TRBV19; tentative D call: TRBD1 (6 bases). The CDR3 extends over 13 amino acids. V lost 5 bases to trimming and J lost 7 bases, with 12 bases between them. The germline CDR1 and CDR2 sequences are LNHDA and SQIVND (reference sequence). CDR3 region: CASSGSQGNTIYF. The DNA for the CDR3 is TGTGCCAGTAGTGGCTCACAGGGTAACACCATATATTTT.

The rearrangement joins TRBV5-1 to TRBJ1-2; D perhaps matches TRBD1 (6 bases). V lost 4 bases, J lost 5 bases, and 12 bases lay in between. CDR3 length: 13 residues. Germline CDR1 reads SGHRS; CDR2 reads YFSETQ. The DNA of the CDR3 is TGCGCCAGCAGCCCCGAAGGGGGTTATGGCTACACCTTC. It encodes CASSPEGGYGYTF. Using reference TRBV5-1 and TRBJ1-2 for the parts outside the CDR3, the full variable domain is KAGVTQTPRYLIKTRGQQVTLSCSPISGHRSVSWYQQTPGQGLQFLFEYFSETQRNKGNFPGRFSGRQFSNSRSEMNVSTLELGDSALYLCASSPEGGYGYTFGSGTRLTVV.

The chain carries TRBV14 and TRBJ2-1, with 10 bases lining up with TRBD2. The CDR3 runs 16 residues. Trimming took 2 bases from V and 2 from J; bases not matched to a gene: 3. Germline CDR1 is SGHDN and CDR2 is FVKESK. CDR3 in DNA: TGTGCCAGCAGCCAAATTACTAGCGGGGCCTACAATGAGCAGTTCTTC. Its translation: CASSQITSGAYNEQFF.

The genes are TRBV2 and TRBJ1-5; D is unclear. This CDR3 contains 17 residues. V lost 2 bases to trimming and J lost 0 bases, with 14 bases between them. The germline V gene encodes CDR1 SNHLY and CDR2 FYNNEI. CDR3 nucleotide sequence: TGTGCCAGCAGTGAACAGGCCTTTTCTTATAGCAATCAGCCCCAGCATTTT. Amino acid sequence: CASSEQAFSYSNQPQHF.

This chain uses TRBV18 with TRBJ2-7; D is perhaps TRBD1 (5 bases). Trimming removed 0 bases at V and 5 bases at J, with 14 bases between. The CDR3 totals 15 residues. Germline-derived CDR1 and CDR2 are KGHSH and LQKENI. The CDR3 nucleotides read TGTGCCAGCTCACCACCGTCCCAGGGTGCGAACGAGCAGTACTTC. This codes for CASSPPSQGANEQYF.

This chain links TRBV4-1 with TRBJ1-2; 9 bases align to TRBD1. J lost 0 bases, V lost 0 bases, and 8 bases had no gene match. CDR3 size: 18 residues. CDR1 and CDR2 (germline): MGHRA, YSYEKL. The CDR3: CASSQEGQGLGANYGYTF. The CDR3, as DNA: TGCGCCAGCAGCCAAGAGGGACAGGGTTTGGGTGCTAACTATGGCTACACCTTC.

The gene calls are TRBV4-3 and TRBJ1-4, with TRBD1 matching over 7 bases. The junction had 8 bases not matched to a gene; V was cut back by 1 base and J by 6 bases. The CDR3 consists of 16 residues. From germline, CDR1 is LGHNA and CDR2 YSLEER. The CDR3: CASSQVSTGVYEKLFF. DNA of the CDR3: TGCGCCAGCAGCCAAGTATCTACAGGGGTTTATGAAAAACTGTTTTTT.

The CDR3 nucleotides are TGTGCCAGTAGTAACCCGGCGGGGCCGACAGCTAACTATGGCTACACCTTC. Protein product: CASSNPAGPTANYGYTF. The V call is TRBV19, the J call TRBJ1-2, with a weak D call TRBD1 (5 bases). Trimming stripped 4 bases from V and 0 bases from J, with 18 bases between. This CDR3 contains 17 residues. Germline V CDR1 and CDR2: LNHDA, SQIVND (reference sequence).

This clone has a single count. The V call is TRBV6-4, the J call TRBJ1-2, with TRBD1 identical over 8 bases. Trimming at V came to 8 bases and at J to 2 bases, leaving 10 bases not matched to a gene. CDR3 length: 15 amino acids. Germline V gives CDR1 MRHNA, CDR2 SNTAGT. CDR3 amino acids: CASLEPDRGNYGYTF. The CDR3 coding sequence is TGTGCCAGCCTCGAACCAGACAGGGGCAACTATGGCTACACCTTC.

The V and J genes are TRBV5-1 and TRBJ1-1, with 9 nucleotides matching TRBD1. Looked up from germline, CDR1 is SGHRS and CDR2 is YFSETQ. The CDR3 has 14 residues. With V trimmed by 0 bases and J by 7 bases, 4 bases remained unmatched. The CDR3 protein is CASSLGDRENEAFF. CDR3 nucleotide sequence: TGCGCCAGCAGCTTGGGGGACAGGGAGAATGAAGCTTTCTTT. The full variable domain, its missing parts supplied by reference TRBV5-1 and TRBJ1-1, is KAGVTQTPRYLIKTRGQQVTLSCSPISGHRSVSWYQQTPGQGLQFLFEYFSETQRNKGNFPGRFSGRQFSNSRSEMNVSTLELGDSALYLCASSLGDRENEAFFGQGTRLTVV.

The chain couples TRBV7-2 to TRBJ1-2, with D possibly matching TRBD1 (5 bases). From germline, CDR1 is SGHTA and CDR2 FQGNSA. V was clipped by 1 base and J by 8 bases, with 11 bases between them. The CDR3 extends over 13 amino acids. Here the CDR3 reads CASSLDPGMGYTF. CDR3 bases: TGTGCCAGCAGCTTAGATCCAGGGATGGGCTACACCTTC.

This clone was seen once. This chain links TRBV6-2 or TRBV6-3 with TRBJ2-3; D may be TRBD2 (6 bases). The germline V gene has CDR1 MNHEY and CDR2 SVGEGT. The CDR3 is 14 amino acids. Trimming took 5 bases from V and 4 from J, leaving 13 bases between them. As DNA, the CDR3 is TGTGCCAGCAGTCGCTCCGGGACTCCAGATACGCAGTATTTT. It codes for CASSRSGTPDTQYF.

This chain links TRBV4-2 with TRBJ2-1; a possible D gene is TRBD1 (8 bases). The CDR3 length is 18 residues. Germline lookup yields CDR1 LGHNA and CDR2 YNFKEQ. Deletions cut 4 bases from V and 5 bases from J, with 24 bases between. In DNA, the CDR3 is TGTGCCAGCAGCCCTGACGAGGGGGGGACAGGCTACAACAATGAGCAGTTCTTC. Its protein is CASSPDEGGTGYNNEQFF.

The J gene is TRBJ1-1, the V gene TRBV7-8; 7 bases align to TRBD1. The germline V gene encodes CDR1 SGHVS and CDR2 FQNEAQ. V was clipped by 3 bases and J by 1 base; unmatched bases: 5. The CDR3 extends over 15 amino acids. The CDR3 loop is CASSFGTAKNTEAFF. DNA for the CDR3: TGTGCCAGCAGCTTCGGGACAGCGAAGAACACTGAAGCTTTCTTT.

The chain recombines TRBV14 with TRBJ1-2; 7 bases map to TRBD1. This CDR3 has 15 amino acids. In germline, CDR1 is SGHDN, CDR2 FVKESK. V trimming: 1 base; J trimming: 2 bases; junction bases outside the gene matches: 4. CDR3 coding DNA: TGTGCCAGCAGCCAAGGATTGACAGGGAACTATGGCTACACCTTC. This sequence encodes CASSQGLTGNYGYTF.

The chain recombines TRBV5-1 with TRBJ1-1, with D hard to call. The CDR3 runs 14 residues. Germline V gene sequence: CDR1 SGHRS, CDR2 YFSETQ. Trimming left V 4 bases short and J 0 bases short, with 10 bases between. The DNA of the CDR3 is TGCGCCAGCAGCCCGGTCAAATTGAACACTGAAGCTTTCTTT. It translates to CASSPVKLNTEAFF.

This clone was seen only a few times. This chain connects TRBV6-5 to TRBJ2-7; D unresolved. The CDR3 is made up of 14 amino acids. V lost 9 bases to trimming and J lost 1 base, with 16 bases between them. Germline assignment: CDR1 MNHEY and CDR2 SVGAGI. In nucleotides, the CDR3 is TGTGCCAGTCGTGTAACAGTTCTTTCCTACGAGCAGTACTTC. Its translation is CASRVTVLSYEQYF.

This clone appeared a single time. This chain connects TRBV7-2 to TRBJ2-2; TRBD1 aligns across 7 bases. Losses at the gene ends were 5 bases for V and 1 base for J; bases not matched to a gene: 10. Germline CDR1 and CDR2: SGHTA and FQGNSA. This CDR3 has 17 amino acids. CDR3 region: CASSLTGQAQNTGELFF. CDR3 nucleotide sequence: TGTGCCAGCAGCCTAACCGGACAGGCGCAGAACACCGGGGAGCTGTTTTTT.